These T cell receptor beta chains were read from a single sample in a study of post-analysis software for immune sequencing data. TCRdb reanalysed the PCR reads using MiXCR and keeps one entry per CDR3 protein. Of 400,000 to 500,000 distinct CDR3 sequences in the sample, 39% were seen once. The sample was blood. These receptors originate from a girl aged 2-10 years with multiple sclerosis. Each CDR3 is given with its conserved first and last residue. D genes are given only for firm matches. Some rows mark clone size as missing; the rest say once, few, many or name a class of expanded clone.

d_gene	j_gene	abundance	len	v_gene	CDR3aa	CDR3nt
NA	TRBJ1-1	NA	15	TRBV7-9	CASSPGVGRNTEAFF	TGTGCCAGCAGCCCAGGGGTAGGACGGAACACTGAAGCTTTCTTT
TRBD2	TRBJ2-2	NA	16	TRBV4-3	CASSQSSGRFTGELFF	TGCGCCAGCAGCCAATCTAGCGGGAGATTCACCGGGGAGCTGTTTTTT
NA	TRBJ2-5	NA	10	TRBV29-1	CSVVFRIQYF	TGCAGCGTTGTCTTCCGGATACAGTACTTC
TRBD2	TRBJ2-7	NA	17	TRBV5-1	CASSYTRLAGASYEQYF	TGCGCCAGCAGCTATACCCGTCTAGCGGGGGCCTCCTACGAGCAGTACTTC
TRBD2	TRBJ2-1	NA	18	TRBV15	CATSRDSPGGALDGEQFF	TGTGCCACCAGCAGAGATTCCCCCGGGGGGGCCCTGGATGGAGAGCAGTTCTTC
NA	TRBJ1-2	NA	18	TRBV4-3	CASSQGPGTSRPGLGYTF	TGCGCCAGCAGCCAAGGTCCAGGGACGTCTCGACCCGGTCTAGGCTACACCTTC
NA	TRBJ1-4	NA	11	TRBV20-1	CSASWGEKLFF	TGCAGTGCCTCTTGGGGTGAAAAACTGTTTTTT
NA	TRBJ1-4	NA	14	TRBV7-2	CASSLQGVGEKLFF	TGTGCCAGCAGCCTACAGGGAGTAGGTGAAAAACTGTTTTTT
NA	TRBJ1-2	few	13	TRBV20-1	CSASLSRDTGYTF	TGCAGTGCTAGCCTAAGTCGGGACACCGGCTACACCTTC
NA	TRBJ2-1	few	16	TRBV7-2	CASSSVLRDSKPQQFF	TGTGCCAGCAGCTCTGTCCTCCGGGACTCTAAACCGCAGCAGTTCTTC
NA	TRBJ1-5	once	13	TRBV7-9	CASGHNSNQPQHF	TGTGCCAGCGGCCATAACAGCAATCAGCCCCAGCATTTT
NA	TRBJ1-4	NA	14	TRBV10-3	CAIRGDGSSGKLFF	TGTGCCATCAGGGGGGACGGCTCTTCGGGGAAACTGTTTTTT
TRBD1	TRBJ2-1	NA	14	TRBV5-1	CASSEQGAYNEQFF	TGCGCCAGCAGCGAGCAGGGGGCATACAATGAGCAGTTCTTC
NA	TRBJ2-3	many	11	TRBV29-1	CSVETTDTQYF	TGCAGCGTTGAAACGACAGATACGCAGTATTTT
TRBD2	TRBJ2-7	medium-sized	15	TRBV4-3	CASSLTSGRHNEQYF	TGCGCCAGCAGCCTGACTAGCGGGAGGCATAACGAGCAGTACTTC
TRBD1	TRBJ1-2	many	15	TRBV12-3/TRBV12-4	CASRPGQGVPYGYTF	TGTGCCAGCAGGCCGGGACAGGGTGTTCCCTATGGCTACACCTTC
TRBD2	TRBJ2-3	few	14	TRBV9	CASSVGLAGGEQYF	TGTGCCAGCAGCGTAGGATTGGCGGGAGGTGAGCAGTATTTT
TRBD2	TRBJ2-1	few	15	TRBV7-3	CASSLSGGRAYEQFF	TGTGCCAGCAGCTTATCCGGAGGGAGGGCGTATGAGCAGTTCTTC
NA	TRBJ2-3	NA	14	TRBV7-9	CASSPRQKQGTQYF	TGTGCCAGTAGCCCACGACAGAAGCAAGGTACGCAGTATTTT
NA	TRBJ2-6	NA	17	TRBV12-3/TRBV12-4	CASRARDRSRVANVLTF	TGTGCCAGCAGGGCCCGGGACCGGTCTCGGGTGGCCAACGTCCTGACTTTC
NA	TRBJ1-2	NA	15	TRBV5-1	CASSLAAGSIYGYTF	TGCGCCAGCAGCTTGGCGGCAGGCTCCATCTATGGCTACACCTTC
NA	TRBJ1-4	NA	14	TRBV7-9	CASSPGIGGEKLFF	TGTGCCAGCAGCCCGGGGATCGGCGGTGAAAAACTGTTTTTT
TRBD2	TRBJ2-7	few	19	TRBV11-2	CASSLGVSFGTSGSREQYF	TGTGCCAGCAGCTTAGGGGTGTCGTTCGGGACTAGCGGGAGCAGGGAGCAGTACTTC
TRBD1	TRBJ2-7	NA	14	TRBV7-8	CASSVRQGSYEQYF	TGTGCCAGCAGCGTCAGACAGGGATCCTACGAGCAGTACTTC
TRBD2	TRBJ2-5	once	15	TRBV19	CASSIGAGDDETQYF	TGTGCCAGTAGTATTGGGGCGGGAGATGACGAGACCCAGTACTTC
NA	TRBJ1-4	NA	13	TRBV15	CATSSPREEKLFF	TGTGCCACCAGCTCACCCAGGGAGGAAAAACTGTTTTTT